Sequencing of this TCR beta chain was carried out in a study of blood T cell repertoires in COVID-19. Looking at the study overall: Italy, Spain and the United States were the sources of the convalescent and acute COVID-19 samples. The analysed material was cDNA or gDNA that came from T cells, B-cell-depleted T cells, or PBMCs.

The CDR3 is made up of 17 amino acids. Germline V lookup: CDR1 MDHEN, CDR2 SYDVKM. The V end lost 3 bases, the J end lost 1 base, and 18 bases lay between the germline ends. In the study's own analysis: Researchers report that nucleated cell counts were estimated from reference gene primer amplification. Method: immunoSEQ multiplex PCR; TCRdb's copy keeps in-frame clones and lacks some. V, J and clone size are taken as reported in that table, and D and trimming were inferred from the DNA itself. The sample has about 190,000 clones, under 90% seen once. This sequence joins TRBV28 and TRBJ1-2; perhaps TRBD1 as D (5 bases). This TCR was sampled from a human donor in a cohort sampled during active COVID-19. The sequencing sample was made of peripheral blood. This chain's CDR3 is CASSFVGGVEYNYGYTF. CDR3 sequence (DNA): TGTGCCAGCAGTTTCGTTGGGGGGGTTGAGTATAACTATGGCTACACCTTC.